One sample yielded the 7 T cell receptor beta chains listed below, sequenced in a study of beta chain features in type 1 diabetes. Investigators reverse transcribed all isolated RNA, so they sequenced expressed TCRB transcripts. Assay used: immunoSEQ multiplex PCR; TCRdb lists only in-frame clones, some missing. The sample lists some 200,000 clones, under 13% occurring once. The sequenced sample consisted of central memory CD4+ T cells from blood. The receptors shown here come from a man younger than 30 in good health.

This rearrangement joins TRBV4-1 to TRBJ2-1; TRBD2 matches 7 bases. This CDR3 region has 16 residues. Germline CDR1 MGHRA, CDR2 YSYEKL. The V and J ends lost 0 bases and 4 bases, in that order; junction bases with no gene match: 6. The CDR3 DNA follows: TGCGCCAGCAGCCAAGACGGAGGGGAGGGGTACAATGAGCAGTTCTTC. Translation gives CASSQDGGEGYNEQFF.

V is TRBV7-9 and J is TRBJ1-1, with no clear D. Germline-derived CDR1 and CDR2 are SEHNR and FQNEAQ (reference sequence). Deletions cut 2 bases from V and 1 base from J, with 8 bases between. The CDR3 runs 14 residues. The CDR3 protein is CASSLNLGNTEAFF. CDR3 in DNA: TGTGCCAGCAGCTTAAATCTGGGGAACACTGAAGCTTTCTTT.

Regarding this clone: Other DNA sequences from this sample encode an identical CDR3 as well. The chain links TRBV5-1 to TRBJ1-1, with D uncertain. Germline V gene data show CDR1 as SGHRS and CDR2 as YFSETQ. V lost 0 bases to trimming and J lost 2 bases, with 5 bases between them. The CDR3 contains 13 residues. The CDR3 DNA is TGCGCCAGCAGCTTGGAAGTCAACACTGAAGCTTTCTTT. It translates to CASSLEVNTEAFF.

This clone was picked up many times. This chain connects TRBV25-1 to TRBJ1-2; D is ambiguous. The germline V gene encodes CDR1 MGHDK and CDR2 SYGVNS. The CDR3 is 14 residues long. Deletions cut 0 bases from V and 5 bases from J, with 10 bases between. For the CDR3, the DNA is TGTGCCAGCAGTGAATATTCCAAGGGATATGGCTACACCTTC. This translates into CASSEYSKGYGYTF.

The V and J genes are TRBV11-2 and TRBJ2-5; D gene uncertain. This CDR3 is built from 12 residues. The V end lost 5 bases, the J end lost 0 bases, and 4 bases lay between the germline ends. Germline CDR1 reads SGHAT; CDR2 reads FQNNGV. For the CDR3, the DNA is TGTGCCAGCAGCCAGTACCAAGAGACCCAGTACTTC. Its translation: CASSQYQETQYF.

This clone appeared a few times. The chain is built from TRBV5-1 and TRBJ1-4, with 7 bases matching TRBD1. The CDR3 loop spans 17 amino acids. The J segment lost 0 bases and the V segment lost 2 bases, leaving 7 bases of the junction unmatched. Germline assignment: CDR1 SGHRS and CDR2 YFSETQ. The CDR3 DNA sequence: TGCGCCAGCAGCTTTGGGACAGTCGGTGCAACTAATGAAAAACTGTTTTTT. It translates to CASSFGTVGATNEKLFF. Using reference TRBV5-1 and TRBJ1-4 for the parts outside the CDR3, the full variable domain is KAGVTQTPRYLIKTRGQQVTLSCSPISGHRSVSWYQQTPGQGLQFLFEYFSETQRNKGNFPGRFSGRQFSNSRSEMNVSTLELGDSALYLCASSFGTVGATNEKLFFGSGTQLSVL.

This clone was recorded a few times. The chain couples TRBV2 to TRBJ2-1, with 16 nucleotides matching TRBD2. J was trimmed by 7 bases and V by 8 bases; bases with no gene match: 11. Germline V CDR1 and CDR2: SNHLY, FYNNEI. The CDR3 is 17 amino acids. CDR3 protein: CASRQGLAGGPGNEQFF. CDR3 sequence (DNA): TGTGCCAGCCGCCAGGGACTAGCGGGAGGGCCGGGAAATGAGCAGTTCTTC.